This is a list of T cell receptor beta chains from one sample in a study of T-cell memory formation after mild COVID-19. In TCRdb, the 5' RACE reads were re-called with MiXCR into one record per CDR3 protein. The sample includes 120,000 to 150,000 distinct CDR3 sequences, around 21% of them seen just once. The sample consisted of PBMCs or a T cell subset sorted from them (not recorded which). These receptor sequences come from an adult woman who had mild COVID-19 (a few samples of this study predate the infection). Cell type and time point are not known. Each CDR3 is given with its conserved first and last residue. The order of the fields is CDR3 protein, CDR3 DNA, J gene, V gene, D gene, clone size, CDR3 length. A D gene is named only where the DNA matches it firmly. Clone size is shown for a subset of rows, as once, few, many or a class of expanded clone.

CDR3: CASSFTGNEQYF
DNA: TGTGCCAGCAGTTTCACAGGGAACGAGCAGTACTTC
J: TRBJ2-7
V: TRBV7-2
D: -
size: -
length: 12

CDR3: CASSPTGAYEQCF
DNA: TGTGCCAGCAGCCCAACCGGGGCTTACGAGCAGTGCTTC
J: TRBJ2-7
V: TRBV3-1
D: -
size: -
length: 13

CDR3: CASSPRTSGSETQYF
DNA: TGCGCCAGCAGCCCCAGGACTAGCGGAAGTGAGACCCAGTACTTC
J: TRBJ2-5
V: TRBV5-1
D: TRBD2
size: few
length: 15

CDR3: CASSRGLLRGDTQYF
DNA: TGTGCCAGCAGCCGGGGACTCCTTCGGGGGGATACGCAGTATTTT
J: TRBJ2-3
V: TRBV3-1
D: -
size: many
length: 15

CDR3: CSASDLRPSEAFF
DNA: TGCAGTGCTAGCGACCTACGCCCTTCTGAAGCTTTCTTT
J: TRBJ1-1
V: TRBV20-1
D: -
size: -
length: 13

CDR3: CASSQTGQGAEAFF
DNA: TGTGCCAGCAGCCAGACGGGACAGGGAGCTGAAGCTTTCTTT
J: TRBJ1-1
V: TRBV7-9
D: TRBD1
size: few
length: 14

CDR3: CASRGGSSGNTIYF
DNA: TGTGCCAGCAGGGGGGGGTCCTCTGGAAACACCATATATTTT
J: TRBJ1-3
V: TRBV6-6
D: -
size: -
length: 14

CDR3: CASMPDRGQGTEAFF
DNA: TGTGCCAGCATGCCGGACAGGGGGCAAGGCACTGAAGCTTTCTTT
J: TRBJ1-1
V: TRBV5-5
D: TRBD1
size: -
length: 15

CDR3: CASRYLAGNTEAFF
DNA: TGCGCCAGCAGATACCTTGCGGGGAACACTGAAGCTTTCTTT
J: TRBJ1-1
V: TRBV5-1
D: -
size: -
length: 14

CDR3: CASSLARDTQYF
DNA: TGTGCCAGCAGCCTAGCGCGCGATACGCAGTATTTT
J: TRBJ2-3
V: TRBV12-3/TRBV12-4
D: -
size: -
length: 12

CDR3: CASRPHGGGYTF
DNA: TGTGCCAGTAGACCTCACGGTGGTGGCTACACCTTC
J: TRBJ1-2
V: TRBV19
D: -
size: -
length: 12

CDR3: CASNRGAGSSYNEQFF
DNA: TGCGCCAGCAACCGGGGGGCAGGGAGCTCCTACAATGAGCAGTTCTTC
J: TRBJ2-1
V: TRBV4-1
D: -
size: -
length: 16

CDR3: CASSRGDRGDQPQHF
DNA: TGTGCCAGCAGTCGGGGGGACAGGGGCGATCAGCCCCAGCATTTT
J: TRBJ1-5
V: TRBV6-5
D: TRBD1
size: -
length: 15

CDR3: CASSQEALTASGNTIYF
DNA: TGTGCCAGCAGCCAAGAAGCACTGACAGCCTCTGGAAACACCATATATTTT
J: TRBJ1-3
V: TRBV3-1
D: -
size: many
length: 17

CDR3: CASSGGTNAYNEQFF
DNA: TGTGCCAGCAGTGGTGGGACCAATGCCTACAATGAGCAGTTCTTC
J: TRBJ2-1
V: TRBV2
D: -
size: -
length: 15

CDR3: CASSLNGAEAFF
DNA: TGCGCCAGCAGCTTAAATGGGGCTGAAGCTTTCTTT
J: TRBJ1-1
V: TRBV5-1
D: -
size: -
length: 12

CDR3: CASGSYQPQHF
DNA: TGTGCTAGTGGTTCTTATCAGCCCCAGCATTTT
J: TRBJ1-5
V: TRBV12-5
D: -
size: -
length: 11

CDR3: CASMDRVNSPLHF
DNA: TGTGCCAGTATGGACAGGGTTAATTCACCCCTCCACTTT
J: TRBJ1-6
V: TRBV19
D: TRBD1
size: -
length: 13

CDR3: CASSARWDQETQYF
DNA: TGTGCCAGCAGCGCCAGGTGGGACCAAGAGACCCAGTACTTC
J: TRBJ2-5
V: TRBV9
D: -
size: few
length: 14

CDR3: CSVRTGDADTQYF
DNA: TGCAGCGTGAGGACAGGGGACGCAGATACGCAGTATTTT
J: TRBJ2-3
V: TRBV29-1
D: TRBD1
size: few
length: 13

CDR3: CASSYGRGSETQYF
DNA: TGTGCCAGCAGTTACGGCAGGGGGTCTGAGACCCAGTACTTC
J: TRBJ2-5
V: TRBV6-6
D: TRBD1
size: -
length: 14

CDR3: CATVLGGEQFF
DNA: TGTGCCACCGTTCTAGGGGGTGAGCAGTTCTTC
J: TRBJ2-1
V: TRBV5-4
D: -
size: -
length: 11

CDR3: CASRLRDRGQPQHF
DNA: TGTGCCAGCAGGCTCCGGGACAGGGGCCAGCCCCAGCATTTT
J: TRBJ1-5
V: TRBV12-3/TRBV12-4
D: TRBD1
size: few
length: 14

CDR3: CASSSGTGEETQYF
DNA: TGCGCCAGCAGCTCCGGGACAGGCGAAGAGACCCAGTACTTC
J: TRBJ2-5
V: TRBV5-1
D: TRBD1
size: -
length: 14

CDR3: CASSEQGPWAYEQYF
DNA: TGTGCCAGCAGTGAACAGGGCCCCTGGGCCTACGAGCAGTACTTC
J: TRBJ2-7
V: TRBV6-1
D: -
size: -
length: 15

CDR3: CASSFTLLAGGNTGELFF
DNA: TGCGCCAGCAGCTTCACCCTACTAGCGGGGGGAAACACCGGGGAGCTGTTTTTT
J: TRBJ2-2
V: TRBV5-1
D: TRBD2
size: -
length: 18

CDR3: CASHGSGHEQFF
DNA: TGTGCCAGCCACGGTTCTGGCCATGAGCAGTTCTTC
J: TRBJ2-1
V: TRBV11-3
D: -
size: -
length: 12

CDR3: CASSEGQRSDTQYF
DNA: TGTGCCAGCAGCGAGGGACAGAGAAGCGATACGCAGTATTTT
J: TRBJ2-3
V: TRBV7-3
D: TRBD1
size: -
length: 14

CDR3: CASSQDKRGKTEAFF
DNA: TGCGCCAGCAGCCAAGATAAAAGGGGAAAAACTGAAGCTTTCTTT
J: TRBJ1-1
V: TRBV4-1
D: -
size: -
length: 15

CDR3: CASSQMVGSTGELFF
DNA: TGTGCCAGCAGCCAGATGGTTGGGTCAACCGGGGAGCTGTTTTTT
J: TRBJ2-2
V: TRBV3-1
D: -
size: -
length: 15

CDR3: CASSLGSRGARNTEAFF
DNA: TGTGCCAGCAGCTTAGGGAGTCGGGGAGCCAGAAACACTGAAGCTTTCTTT
J: TRBJ1-1
V: TRBV7-6
D: -
size: -
length: 17

CDR3: CASSSPPDLTDTQYF
DNA: TGTGCCAGCAGTTCCCCCCCGGACCTCACAGATACGCAGTATTTT
J: TRBJ2-3
V: TRBV28
D: -
size: few
length: 15

CDR3: CASSLGPLNTEAFF
DNA: TGTGCCAGCAGCCTCGGACCCTTGAACACTGAAGCTTTCTTT
J: TRBJ1-1
V: TRBV7-2
D: -
size: -
length: 14

CDR3: CASSYSRSVNTEAFF
DNA: TGTGCCAGCAGTTACTCGAGATCCGTTAACACTGAAGCTTTCTTT
J: TRBJ1-1
V: TRBV6-2/TRBV6-3
D: -
size: few
length: 15

CDR3: CASTPGTSGKVYEQFF
DNA: TGTGCCAGCACCCCAGGGACTAGCGGGAAAGTCTATGAGCAGTTCTTC
J: TRBJ2-1
V: TRBV11-1
D: TRBD2
size: -
length: 16

CDR3: CASSEGSTRQGEQFF
DNA: TGTGCCAGCAGCGAGGGTAGCACACGACAGGGTGAGCAGTTCTTC
J: TRBJ2-1
V: TRBV7-9
D: TRBD1
size: -
length: 15

CDR3: CASSQRSYGYTF
DNA: TGTGCCAGCAGCCAAAGGTCCTATGGCTACACCTTC
J: TRBJ1-2
V: TRBV3-1
D: -
size: few
length: 12

CDR3: CASKGQSSYEQYF
DNA: TGCGCCAGCAAGGGACAAAGCTCCTACGAGCAGTACTTC
J: TRBJ2-7
V: TRBV5-1
D: -
size: -
length: 13

CDR3: CASSHVLGDTGELFF
DNA: TGTGCCAGCAGCCATGTACTCGGTGACACCGGGGAGCTGTTTTTT
J: TRBJ2-2
V: TRBV3-1
D: -
size: few
length: 15

CDR3: CASSYDGLYEQYF
DNA: TGTGCCAGCAGTTACGACGGGCTTTACGAGCAGTACTTC
J: TRBJ2-7
V: TRBV6-2/TRBV6-3
D: -
size: -
length: 13

CDR3: CASSFGGRDNEQFF
DNA: TGTGCCAGCAGCTTCGGAGGGAGGGACAATGAGCAGTTCTTC
J: TRBJ2-1
V: TRBV11-3
D: TRBD2
size: -
length: 14

CDR3: CASSRTSGGSGYEQYF
DNA: TGTGCCAGCAGCCGGACTAGCGGGGGTTCCGGATACGAGCAGTACTTC
J: TRBJ2-7
V: TRBV7-2
D: TRBD2
size: few
length: 16

CDR3: CAIGGVSEQYF
DNA: TGTGCCATCGGGGGAGTAAGCGAGCAGTACTTC
J: TRBJ2-7
V: TRBV25-1
D: -
size: -
length: 11

CDR3: CASSQGLTGPSTEAFF
DNA: TGCGCCAGCAGCCAAGGTTTAACAGGCCCGAGCACTGAAGCTTTCTTT
J: TRBJ1-1
V: TRBV4-1
D: -
size: once
length: 16

CDR3: CSARDSGREQFF
DNA: TGCAGTGCTAGAGATAGCGGGAGGGAGCAGTTCTTC
J: TRBJ2-1
V: TRBV20-1
D: TRBD2
size: few
length: 12

CDR3: CASSLVRGPGELFF
DNA: TGTGCCAGCAGCTTAGTGCGGGGGCCCGGGGAGCTGTTTTTT
J: TRBJ2-2
V: TRBV7-2
D: -
size: -
length: 14

CDR3: CSASDGPMNTEAFF
DNA: TGCAGTGCTTCGGACGGCCCCATGAACACTGAAGCTTTCTTT
J: TRBJ1-1
V: TRBV20-1
D: -
size: few
length: 14

CDR3: CASSGLAGNYNEQFF
DNA: TGTGCCAGCAGCGGACTAGCGGGGAATTACAATGAGCAGTTCTTC
J: TRBJ2-1
V: TRBV12-3/TRBV12-4
D: TRBD2
size: -
length: 15

CDR3: CATGQGASTEAFF
DNA: TGTGCCACGGGACAGGGGGCTTCCACTGAAGCTTTCTTT
J: TRBJ1-1
V: TRBV10-3
D: TRBD1
size: -
length: 13

CDR3: CATSDPGTTSYEQYF
DNA: TGTGCCACCAGTGACCCCGGGACGACCTCCTACGAGCAGTACTTC
J: TRBJ2-7
V: TRBV24-1
D: -
size: -
length: 15

CDR3: CASSLTDEQYF
DNA: TGCGCCAGCAGCTTGACAGACGAGCAGTACTTC
J: TRBJ2-7
V: TRBV5-1
D: -
size: -
length: 11

CDR3: CASSNPVGEQYF
DNA: TGTGCCAGCAGTAACCCGGTGGGTGAGCAGTACTTC
J: TRBJ2-7
V: TRBV27
D: -
size: -
length: 12

CDR3: CASSPHSQLGMNTEAFF
DNA: TGTGCCAGCAGCCCGCATTCCCAGCTAGGGATGAACACTGAAGCTTTCTTT
J: TRBJ1-1
V: TRBV3-1
D: -
size: -
length: 17

CDR3: CASRNHSGNYGYTF
DNA: TGTGCCAGCAGGAACCACTCAGGGAACTATGGCTACACCTTC
J: TRBJ1-2
V: TRBV6-6
D: -
size: -
length: 14

CDR3: CASSSFYEQYF
DNA: TGTGCCAGCAGTTCATTCTACGAGCAGTACTTC
J: TRBJ2-7
V: TRBV12-3/TRBV12-4
D: -
size: few
length: 11

CDR3: CAIMASGVETQYF
DNA: TGTGCCATCATGGCTAGCGGGGTGGAGACCCAGTACTTC
J: TRBJ2-5
V: TRBV10-3
D: TRBD2
size: -
length: 13

CDR3: CASSSTAIDTDTQYF
DNA: TGTGCCAGCAGCTCCACTGCAATTGACACAGATACGCAGTATTTT
J: TRBJ2-3
V: TRBV9
D: -
size: -
length: 15

CDR3: CASSITGGSTPNYGYTF
DNA: TGTGCCAGCAGCATTACAGGGGGCTCCACCCCTAACTATGGCTACACCTTC
J: TRBJ1-2
V: TRBV7-2
D: TRBD1
size: -
length: 17

CDR3: CASSQIQGRVNTEAFF
DNA: TGCGCCAGCAGCCAAATACAGGGACGAGTGAACACTGAAGCTTTCTTT
J: TRBJ1-1
V: TRBV23-1
D: -
size: few
length: 16

CDR3: CASSTGLAGYNEQFF
DNA: TGTGCCAGCAGTACGGGACTAGCGGGCTACAATGAGCAGTTCTTC
J: TRBJ2-1
V: TRBV12-3/TRBV12-4
D: TRBD2
size: -
length: 15